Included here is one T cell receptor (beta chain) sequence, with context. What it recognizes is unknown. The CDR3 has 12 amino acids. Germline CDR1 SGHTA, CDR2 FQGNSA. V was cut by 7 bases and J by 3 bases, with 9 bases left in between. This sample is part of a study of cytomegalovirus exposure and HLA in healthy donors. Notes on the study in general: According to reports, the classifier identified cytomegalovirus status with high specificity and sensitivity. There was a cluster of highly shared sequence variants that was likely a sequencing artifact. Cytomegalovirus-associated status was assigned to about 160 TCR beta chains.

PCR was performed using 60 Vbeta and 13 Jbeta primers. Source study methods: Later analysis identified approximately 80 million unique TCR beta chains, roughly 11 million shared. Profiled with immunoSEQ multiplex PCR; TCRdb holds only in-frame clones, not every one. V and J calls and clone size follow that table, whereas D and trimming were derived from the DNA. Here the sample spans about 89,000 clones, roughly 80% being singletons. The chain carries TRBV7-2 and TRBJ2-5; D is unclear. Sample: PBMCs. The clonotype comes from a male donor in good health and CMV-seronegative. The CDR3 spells CASTAAEETQYF. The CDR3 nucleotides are TGTGCCAGCACCGCCGCGGAAGAGACCCAGTACTTC.